This T cell receptor (beta chain) was found in a study of CD8 T cells in ankylosing spondylitis. This clonotype occurred many times. What it binds is unknown. J gave up 2 bases and V 7 bases, and 15 bases lay outside the gene matches. Germline V lookup: CDR1 DFQATT, CDR2 SNEGSKA (reference sequence). The length of the CDR3 is 16 residues. Study findings and constraints: Clones linked to disease were reported to show significant enrichment in matched ankylosing spondylitis synovial fluid.

Each CDR3 protein is one row after TCRdb ran MiXCR on the 5' RACE reads. Of 30,000 to 40,000 distinct CDR3 sequences listed, about a tenth are singletons. The material sequenced was blood, either unsorted or a sorted T cell fraction (not recorded which). This receptor was taken from a male donor with ankylosing spondylitis or in good health (not recorded which). V usage is TRBV20-1 and J usage is TRBJ2-3, with 7 bases fitting TRBD2. The CDR3 sequence is CSGRYLGRGDTDTQYF. The CDR3 DNA is TGCAGTGGGAGGTATTTGGGGAGGGGTGACACAGATACGCAGTATTTT.